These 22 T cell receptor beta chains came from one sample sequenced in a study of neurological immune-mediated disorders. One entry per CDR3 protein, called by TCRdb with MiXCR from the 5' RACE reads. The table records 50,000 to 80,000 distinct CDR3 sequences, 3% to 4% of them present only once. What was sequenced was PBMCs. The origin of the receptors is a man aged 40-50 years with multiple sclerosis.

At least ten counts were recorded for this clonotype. The CDR3 DNA reads as TGCAGTGCGCAGAGGCAGGGGGAGATAGCCAAAAACATTCAGTACTTC. Its protein product is CSAQRQGEIAKNIQYF. The J gene is TRBJ2-4, the V gene TRBV20-1; 7 positions match TRBD1. V lost 6 bases to trimming and J lost 0 bases; unmatched junction nucleotides: 11. Per germline, CDR1 DFQATT and CDR2 SNEGSKA (reference sequence). The CDR3 totals 16 residues.

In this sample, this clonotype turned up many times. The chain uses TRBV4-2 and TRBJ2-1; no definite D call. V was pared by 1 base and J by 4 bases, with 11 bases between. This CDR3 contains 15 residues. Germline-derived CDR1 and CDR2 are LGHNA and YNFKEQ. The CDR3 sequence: CASSQGEAKYNEQFF. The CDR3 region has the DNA TGTGCCAGCAGCCAAGGTGAGGCGAAGTACAATGAGCAGTTCTTC.

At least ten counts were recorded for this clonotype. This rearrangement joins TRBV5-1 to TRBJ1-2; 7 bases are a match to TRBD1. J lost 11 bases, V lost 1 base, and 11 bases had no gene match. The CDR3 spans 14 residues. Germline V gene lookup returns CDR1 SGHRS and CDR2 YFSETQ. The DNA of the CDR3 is TGCGCCAGCAGCTTGTCGTCAGGGGGACTCCGATACACCTTC. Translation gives CASSLSSGGLRYTF.

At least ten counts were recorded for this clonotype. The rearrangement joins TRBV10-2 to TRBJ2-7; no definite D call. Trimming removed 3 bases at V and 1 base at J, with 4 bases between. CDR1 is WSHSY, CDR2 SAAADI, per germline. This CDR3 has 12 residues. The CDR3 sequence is CASSDGSYEQYF. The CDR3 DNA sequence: TGCGCCAGCAGTGACGGATCCTACGAGCAGTACTTC.

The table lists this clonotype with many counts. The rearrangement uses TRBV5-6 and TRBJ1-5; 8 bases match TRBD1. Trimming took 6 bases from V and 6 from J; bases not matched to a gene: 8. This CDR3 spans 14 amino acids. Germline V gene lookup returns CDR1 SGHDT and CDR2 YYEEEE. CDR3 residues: CASTLTGGSQPQHF. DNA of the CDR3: TGTGCCAGCACCCTTACAGGGGGAAGTCAGCCCCAGCATTTT.

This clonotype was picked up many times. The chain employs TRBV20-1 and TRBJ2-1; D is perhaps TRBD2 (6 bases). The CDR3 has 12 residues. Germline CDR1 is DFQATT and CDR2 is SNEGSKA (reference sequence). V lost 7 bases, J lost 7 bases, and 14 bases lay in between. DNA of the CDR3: TGCAGTGGGGCCAGGGAGGTGAATGAGCAGTTCTTC. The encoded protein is CSGAREVNEQFF.

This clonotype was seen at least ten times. The CDR3, as DNA: TGCGCCAGCAGCTTGTTATCGGGGGACAACGGACCCAATGAGCAGTTCTTC. Amino acids: CASSLLSGDNGPNEQFF. This sequence joins TRBV5-1 and TRBJ2-1; either TRBD1 or TRBD2 may fit D (6 bases each). Germline V gene lookup returns CDR1 SGHRS and CDR2 YFSETQ. The CDR3 loop spans 17 amino acids. The V end was cut by 1 base, the J end by 6 bases, with 20 bases between.

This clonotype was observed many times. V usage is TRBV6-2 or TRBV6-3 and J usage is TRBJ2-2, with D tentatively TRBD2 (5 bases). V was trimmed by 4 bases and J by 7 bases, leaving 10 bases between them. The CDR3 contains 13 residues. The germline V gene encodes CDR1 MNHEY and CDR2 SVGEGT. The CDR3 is CASSSGVVGELFF. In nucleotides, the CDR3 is TGTGCCAGCAGTTCCGGGGTGGTCGGGGAGCTGTTTTTT.

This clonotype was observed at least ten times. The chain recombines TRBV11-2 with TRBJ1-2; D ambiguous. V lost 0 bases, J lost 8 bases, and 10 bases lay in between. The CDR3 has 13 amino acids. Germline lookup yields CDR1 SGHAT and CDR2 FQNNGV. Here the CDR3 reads CASSLDRTRGYTF. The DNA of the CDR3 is TGTGCCAGCAGCTTAGATCGGACTCGGGGCTACACCTTC.

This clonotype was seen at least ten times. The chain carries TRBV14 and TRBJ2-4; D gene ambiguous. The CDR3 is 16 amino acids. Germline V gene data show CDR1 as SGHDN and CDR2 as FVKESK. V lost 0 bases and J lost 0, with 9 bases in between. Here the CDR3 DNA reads TGTGCCAGCAGCCAAGATGGGTGGGGAGCCAAAAACATTCAGTACTTC. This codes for CASSQDGWGAKNIQYF.

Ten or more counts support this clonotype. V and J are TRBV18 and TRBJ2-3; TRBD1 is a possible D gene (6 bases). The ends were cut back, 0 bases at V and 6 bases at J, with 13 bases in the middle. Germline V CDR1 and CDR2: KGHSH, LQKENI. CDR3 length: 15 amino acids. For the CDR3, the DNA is TGTGCCAGCTCACCACCATCTCAGGGGACGGATACGCAGTATTTT. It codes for CASSPPSQGTDTQYF.

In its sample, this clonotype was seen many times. The CDR3 DNA follows: TGTGCCAGCAGTTTATATAGTACGTCGATTCCGGGTGGCTACACCTTC. It is translated as CASSLYSTSIPGGYTF. This chain uses TRBV27 with TRBJ1-2; D uncertain. Germline CDR1 MNHEY, CDR2 SMNVEV (reference sequence). The CDR3 runs 16 residues. Trimming left V 1 base short and J 7 bases short, with 19 bases between.

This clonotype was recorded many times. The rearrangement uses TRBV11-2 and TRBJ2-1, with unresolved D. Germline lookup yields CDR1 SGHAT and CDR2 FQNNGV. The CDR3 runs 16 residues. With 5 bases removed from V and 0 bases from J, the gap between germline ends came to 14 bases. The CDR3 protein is CASSPEAASSYNEQFF. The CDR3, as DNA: TGTGCCAGCAGCCCCGAAGCCGCGAGCTCCTACAATGAGCAGTTCTTC.

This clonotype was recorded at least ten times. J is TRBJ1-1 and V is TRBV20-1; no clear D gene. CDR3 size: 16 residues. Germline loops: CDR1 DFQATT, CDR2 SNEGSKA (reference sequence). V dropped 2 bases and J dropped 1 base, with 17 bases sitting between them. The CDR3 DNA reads TGCAGTGCTAGAACACCGGGCCGCGGGTCGAACACTGAAGCTTTCTTT. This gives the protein CSARTPGRGSNTEAFF.

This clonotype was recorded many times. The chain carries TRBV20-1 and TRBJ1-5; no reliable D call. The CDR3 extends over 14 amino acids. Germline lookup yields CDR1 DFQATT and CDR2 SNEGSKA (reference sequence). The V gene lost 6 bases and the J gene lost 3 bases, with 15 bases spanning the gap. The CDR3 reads CSALTGTSNQPQHF. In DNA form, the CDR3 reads TGCAGTGCCCTGACGGGTACTTCCAATCAGCCCCAGCATTTT.

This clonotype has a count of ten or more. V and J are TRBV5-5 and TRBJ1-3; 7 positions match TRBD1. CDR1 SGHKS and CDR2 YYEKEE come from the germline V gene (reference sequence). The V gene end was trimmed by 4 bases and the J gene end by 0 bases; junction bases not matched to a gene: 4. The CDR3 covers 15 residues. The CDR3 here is CASSRQGTSGNTIYF. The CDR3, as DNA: TGTGCCAGCAGCCGACAGGGAACCTCTGGAAACACCATATATTTT.

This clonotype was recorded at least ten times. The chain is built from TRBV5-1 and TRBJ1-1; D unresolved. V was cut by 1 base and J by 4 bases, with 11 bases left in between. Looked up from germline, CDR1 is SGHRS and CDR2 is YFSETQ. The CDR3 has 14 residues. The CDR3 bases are TGCGCCAGCAGCTTGAACAAGGGTTTCACTGAAGCTTTCTTT. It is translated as CASSLNKGFTEAFF.

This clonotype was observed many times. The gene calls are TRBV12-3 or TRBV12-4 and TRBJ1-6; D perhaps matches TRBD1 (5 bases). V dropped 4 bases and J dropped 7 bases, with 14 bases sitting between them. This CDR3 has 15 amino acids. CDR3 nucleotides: TGTGCCAGCAGTTCCTGGGAGGAGGGGAATTCACCCCTCCACTTT. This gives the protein CASSSWEEGNSPLHF.

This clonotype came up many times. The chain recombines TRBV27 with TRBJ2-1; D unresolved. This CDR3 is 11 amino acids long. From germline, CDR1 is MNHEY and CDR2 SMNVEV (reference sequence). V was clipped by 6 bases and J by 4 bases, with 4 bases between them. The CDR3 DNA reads TGTGCCAGCAGGATATACAATGAGCAGTTCTTC. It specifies CASRIYNEQFF.

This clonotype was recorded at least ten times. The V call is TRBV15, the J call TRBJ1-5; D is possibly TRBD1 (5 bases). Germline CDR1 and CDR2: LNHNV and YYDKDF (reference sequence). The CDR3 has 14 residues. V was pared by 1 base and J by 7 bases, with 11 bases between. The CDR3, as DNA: TGTGCCACCAGCAGAGGGGGACGGAGCCAGCCCCAGCATTTT. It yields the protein CATSRGGRSQPQHF.

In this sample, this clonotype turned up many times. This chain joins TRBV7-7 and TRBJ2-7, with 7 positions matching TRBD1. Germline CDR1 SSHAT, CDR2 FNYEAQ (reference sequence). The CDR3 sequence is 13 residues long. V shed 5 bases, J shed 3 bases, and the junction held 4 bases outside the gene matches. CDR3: CASSPGTVYEQYF. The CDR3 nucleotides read TGTGCCAGCAGCCCAGGGACAGTCTACGAGCAGTACTTC.

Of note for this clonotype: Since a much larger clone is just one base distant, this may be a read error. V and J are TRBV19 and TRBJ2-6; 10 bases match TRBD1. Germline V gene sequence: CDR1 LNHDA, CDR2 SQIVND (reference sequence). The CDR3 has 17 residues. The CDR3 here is CASSIRTGGSGAKVLTF. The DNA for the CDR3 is TGTGCCAGTAGTATCAGGACAGGGGGATCTGGGGCCAAAGTCCTGACTTTC.